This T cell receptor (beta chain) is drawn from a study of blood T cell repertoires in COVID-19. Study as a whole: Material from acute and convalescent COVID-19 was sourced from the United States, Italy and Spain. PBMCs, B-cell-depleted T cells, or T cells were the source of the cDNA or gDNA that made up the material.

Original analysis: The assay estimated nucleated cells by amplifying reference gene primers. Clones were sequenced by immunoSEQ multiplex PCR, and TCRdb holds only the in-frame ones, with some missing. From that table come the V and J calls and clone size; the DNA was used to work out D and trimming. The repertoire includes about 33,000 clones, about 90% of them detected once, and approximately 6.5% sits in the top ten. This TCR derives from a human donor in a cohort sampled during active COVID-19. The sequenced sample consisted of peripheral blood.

CDR3 bases: TGTGCCAGCAGCCCGATAGCGGGGCCCTACGAGCAGTACTTC. Encoded protein: CASSPIAGPYEQYF. The chain carries TRBV9 and TRBJ2-7, with TRBD2 matching over 8 bases. Germline V gives CDR1 SGDLS, CDR2 YYNGEE. CDR3 length: 14 amino acids. V shed 4 bases and J 2 bases; nucleotides not matched to a gene: 5.